This T cell receptor (beta chain) comes out of a study of T cell clonotyping in hematopoietic cell transplantation. Study-level background: Cytoreduction preceded collection of pretransplant recipient samples.

V dropped 2 bases and J dropped 5 bases, with 15 bases sitting between them. Per the germline V gene, CDR1 is GTSNPN and CDR2 is SVGIG (reference sequence). The CDR3 extends over 14 amino acids. The time point is: recipient sample about 28 days before transplant, after cytoreduction. Profiled with immunoSEQ multiplex PCR; TCRdb holds only in-frame clones, not every one. The sample lists 65,000 to 80,000 clones, roughly 95% occurring once. The V gene is TRBV30, the J gene TRBJ1-1; D gene unclear. The sequence came from a woman aged 45-65 years with acute myeloid leukemia. Some clones in this sample may be carry-over from other donors' samples. The source was peripheral blood mononuclear cells, collected before stem cell transplant. The CDR3 is CAWSSGVVATEAFF. In DNA, the CDR3 is TGTGCCTGGAGTTCGGGTGTCGTGGCTACTGAAGCTTTCTTT. Together with reference TRBV30 and TRBJ1-1, the CDR3 gives the full variable domain: SQTIHQWPATLVQPVGSPLSLECTVEGTSNPNLYWYRQAAGRGLQLLFYSVGIGQISSEVPQNLSASRPQDRQFILSSKKLLLSDSGFYLCAWSSGVVATEAFFGQGTRLTVV.